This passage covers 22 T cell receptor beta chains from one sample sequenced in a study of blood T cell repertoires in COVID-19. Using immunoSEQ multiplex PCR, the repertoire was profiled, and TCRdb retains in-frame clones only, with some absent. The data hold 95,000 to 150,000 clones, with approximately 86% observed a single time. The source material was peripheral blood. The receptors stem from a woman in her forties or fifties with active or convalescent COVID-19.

In DNA form, the CDR3 reads TGTGCCAGCAGCGAGACCGGGTCTCGATATGGCTACACCTTC. It translates to CASSETGSRYGYTF. The chain links TRBV5-6 to TRBJ1-2; D unresolved. The CDR3 runs to 14 residues. Germline V gives CDR1 SGHDT, CDR2 YYEEEE. V was clipped by 4 bases and J by 5 bases, with 15 bases between them. The variable domain in full, with the rest retrieved from reference TRBV5-6 and TRBJ1-2, is DAGVTQSPTHLIKTRGQQVTLRCSPKSGHDTVSWYQQALGQGPQFIFQYYEEEERQRGNFPDRFSGHQFPNYSSELNVNALLLGDSALYLCASSETGSRYGYTFGSGTRLTVV.

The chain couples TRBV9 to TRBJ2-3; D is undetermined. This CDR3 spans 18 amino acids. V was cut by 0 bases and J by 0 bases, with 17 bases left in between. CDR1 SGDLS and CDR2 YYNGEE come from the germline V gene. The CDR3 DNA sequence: TGTGCCAGCAGCGTAGCTTTAGGAGCCTCCTCTAGCACAGATACGCAGTATTTT. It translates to CASSVALGASSSTDTQYF.

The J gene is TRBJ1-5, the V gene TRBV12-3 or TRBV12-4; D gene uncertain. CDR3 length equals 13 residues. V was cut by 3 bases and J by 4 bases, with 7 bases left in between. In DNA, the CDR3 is TGTGCCAGCAGTTTTCACACAAATCAGCCCCAGCATTTT. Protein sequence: CASSFHTNQPQHF.

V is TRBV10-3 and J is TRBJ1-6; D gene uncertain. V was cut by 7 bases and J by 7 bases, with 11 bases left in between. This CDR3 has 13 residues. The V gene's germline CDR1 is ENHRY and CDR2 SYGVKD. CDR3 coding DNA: TGTGCCATCAAACCGGGAGGAAATTCACCCCTCCACTTT. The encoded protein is CAIKPGGNSPLHF.

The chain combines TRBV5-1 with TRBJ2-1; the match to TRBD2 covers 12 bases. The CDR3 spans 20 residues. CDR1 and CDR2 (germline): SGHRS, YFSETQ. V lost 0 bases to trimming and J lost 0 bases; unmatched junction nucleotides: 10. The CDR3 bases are TGCGCCAGCAGCTTGGTTGCTAGCGGGAGGGCCCTCGGCTCCTACAATGAGCAGTTCTTC. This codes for CASSLVASGRALGSYNEQFF. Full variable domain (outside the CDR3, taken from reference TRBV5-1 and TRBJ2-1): KAGVTQTPRYLIKTRGQQVTLSCSPISGHRSVSWYQQTPGQGLQFLFEYFSETQRNKGNFPGRFSGRQFSNSRSEMNVSTLELGDSALYLCASSLVASGRALGSYNEQFFGPGTRLTVL.

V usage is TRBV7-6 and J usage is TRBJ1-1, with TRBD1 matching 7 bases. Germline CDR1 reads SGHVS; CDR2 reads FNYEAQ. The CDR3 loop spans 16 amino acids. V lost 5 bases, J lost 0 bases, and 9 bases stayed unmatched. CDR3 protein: CASSVRRDSMNTEAFF. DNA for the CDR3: TGTGCCAGCAGCGTCAGGCGGGACAGTATGAACACTGAAGCTTTCTTT.

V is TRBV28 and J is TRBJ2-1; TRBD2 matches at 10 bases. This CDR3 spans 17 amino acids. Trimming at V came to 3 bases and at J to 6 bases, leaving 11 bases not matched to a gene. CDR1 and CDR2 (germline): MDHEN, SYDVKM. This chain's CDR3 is CASSLVPAGGRGNEQFF. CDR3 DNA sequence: TGTGCCAGCAGTTTGGTCCCAGCGGGAGGGCGGGGCAATGAGCAGTTCTTC.

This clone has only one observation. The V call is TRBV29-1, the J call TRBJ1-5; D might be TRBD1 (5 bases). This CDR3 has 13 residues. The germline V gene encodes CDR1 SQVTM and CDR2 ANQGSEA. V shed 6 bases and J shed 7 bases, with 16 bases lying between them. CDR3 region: CSVGQSAGQPQHF. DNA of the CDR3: TGCAGCGTAGGACAATCCGCCGGCCAGCCCCAGCATTTT. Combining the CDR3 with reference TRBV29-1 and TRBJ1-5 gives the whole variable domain SAVISQKPSRDICQRGTSLTIQCQVDSQVTMMFWYRQQPGQSLTLIATANQGSEATYESGFVIDKFPISRPNLTFSTLTVSNMSPEDSSIYLCSVGQSAGQPQHFGDGTRLSIL.

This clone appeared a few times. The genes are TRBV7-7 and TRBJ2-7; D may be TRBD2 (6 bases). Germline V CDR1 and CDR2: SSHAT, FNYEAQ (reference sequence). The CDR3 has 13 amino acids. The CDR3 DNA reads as TGTGCTAGCGGCGACAATTTTTTTGGCGAGCAGTACTTC. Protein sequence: CASGDNFFGEQYF.

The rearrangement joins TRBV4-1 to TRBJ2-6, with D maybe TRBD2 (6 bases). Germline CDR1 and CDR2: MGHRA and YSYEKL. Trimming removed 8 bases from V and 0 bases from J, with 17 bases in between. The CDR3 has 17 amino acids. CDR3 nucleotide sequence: TGCGCCAGCTGCCGCCGGGACTCCCCCTCTGGGGCCAACGTCCTGACTTTC. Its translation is CASCRRDSPSGANVLTF.

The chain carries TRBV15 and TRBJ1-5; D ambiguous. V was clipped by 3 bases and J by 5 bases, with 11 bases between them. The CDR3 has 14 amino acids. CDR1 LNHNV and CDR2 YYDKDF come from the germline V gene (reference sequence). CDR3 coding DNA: TGTGCCACCAGCAGTCAACAGTTTGATCAGCCCCAGCATTTT. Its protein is CATSSQQFDQPQHF.

CDR3 DNA sequence: TGTGCCAGCAGCTTAGGGGGAGGGCCCCTTACCAATGAGCAGTTCTTC. Its translation is CASSLGGGPLTNEQFF. J is TRBJ2-1 and V is TRBV11-3, with 7 bases fitting TRBD2. V lost 1 base, J lost 6 bases, and 9 bases stayed unmatched. Germline V gene lookup returns CDR1 SGHNT and CDR2 YENEEA. This CDR3 has 16 residues.

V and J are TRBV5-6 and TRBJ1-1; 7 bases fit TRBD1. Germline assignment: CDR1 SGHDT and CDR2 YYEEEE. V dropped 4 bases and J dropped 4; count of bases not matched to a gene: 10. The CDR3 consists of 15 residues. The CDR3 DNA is TGTGCCAGCAGCAACATTGACAGGGAGACCACTGAAGCTTTCTTT. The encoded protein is CASSNIDRETTEAFF. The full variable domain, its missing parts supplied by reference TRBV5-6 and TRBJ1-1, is DAGVTQSPTHLIKTRGQQVTLRCSPKSGHDTVSWYQQALGQGPQFIFQYYEEEERQRGNFPDRFSGHQFPNYSSELNVNALLLGDSALYLCASSNIDRETTEAFFGQGTRLTVV.

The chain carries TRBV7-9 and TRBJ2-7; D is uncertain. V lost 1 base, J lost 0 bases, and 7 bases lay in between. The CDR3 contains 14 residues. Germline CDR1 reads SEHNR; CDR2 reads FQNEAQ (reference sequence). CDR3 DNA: TGTGCCAGCAGCTTAGTTCGTAACTCCTACGAGCAGTACTTC. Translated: CASSLVRNSYEQYF.

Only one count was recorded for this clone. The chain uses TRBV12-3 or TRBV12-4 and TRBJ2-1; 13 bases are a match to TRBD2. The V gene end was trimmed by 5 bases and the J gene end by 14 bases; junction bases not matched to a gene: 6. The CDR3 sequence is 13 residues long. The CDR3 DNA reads TGTGCCAGCAGTCCGGGACTAGCGGGATCCGAGTTCTTC. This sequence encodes CASSPGLAGSEFF.

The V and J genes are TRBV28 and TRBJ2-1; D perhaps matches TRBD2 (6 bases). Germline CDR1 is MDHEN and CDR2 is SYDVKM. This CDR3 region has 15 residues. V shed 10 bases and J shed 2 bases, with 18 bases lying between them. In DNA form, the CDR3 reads TGTGCCACCAGGGATAGGGACTGGACCTACAATGAGCAGTTCTTC. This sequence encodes CATRDRDWTYNEQFF.

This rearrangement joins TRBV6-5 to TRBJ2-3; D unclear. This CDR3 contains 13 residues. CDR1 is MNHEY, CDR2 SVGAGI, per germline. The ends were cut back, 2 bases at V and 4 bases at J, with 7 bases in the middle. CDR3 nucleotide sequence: TGTGCCAGCAGTTACGGGCCCGCAGATACGCAGTATTTT. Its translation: CASSYGPADTQYF.

The CDR3 bases are TGTGCCAGCAGCTTGGCGGCTAGCGGGATTTACGAGCAGTACTTC. This codes for CASSLAASGIYEQYF. This sequence joins TRBV5-4 and TRBJ2-7; TRBD2 matches 9 bases. Per the germline V gene, CDR1 is SGHNT and CDR2 is YYREEE (reference sequence). The CDR3 runs 15 residues. The V and J ends lost 0 bases and 4 bases, in that order; junction bases with no gene match: 5.

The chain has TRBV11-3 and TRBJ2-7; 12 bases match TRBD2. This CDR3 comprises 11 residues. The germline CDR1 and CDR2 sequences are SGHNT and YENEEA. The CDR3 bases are TGTGCCAGCAGCTCCGGACTAGCGGGGTCCGTC. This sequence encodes CASSSGLAGSV.

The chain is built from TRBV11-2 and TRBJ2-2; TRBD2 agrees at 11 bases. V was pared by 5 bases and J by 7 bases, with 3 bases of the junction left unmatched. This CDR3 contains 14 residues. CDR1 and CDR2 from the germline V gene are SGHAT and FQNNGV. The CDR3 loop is CASSHGLAGGELFF. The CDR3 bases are TGTGCCAGCAGCCATGGACTAGCGGGCGGGGAGCTGTTTTTT.

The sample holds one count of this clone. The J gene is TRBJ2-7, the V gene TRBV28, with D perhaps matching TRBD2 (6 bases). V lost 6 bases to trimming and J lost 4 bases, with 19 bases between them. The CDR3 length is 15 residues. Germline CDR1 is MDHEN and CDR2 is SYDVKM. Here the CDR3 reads CASSFGDLEGYEQYF. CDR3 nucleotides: TGTGCCAGCAGCTTCGGGGACTTAGAGGGGTACGAGCAGTACTTC.

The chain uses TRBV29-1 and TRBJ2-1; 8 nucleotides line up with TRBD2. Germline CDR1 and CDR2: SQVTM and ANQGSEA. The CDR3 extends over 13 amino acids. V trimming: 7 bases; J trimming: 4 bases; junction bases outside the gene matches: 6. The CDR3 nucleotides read TGCAGCGCTCCTAGCGGGCCTTACAATGAGCAGTTCTTC. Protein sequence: CSAPSGPYNEQFF.